Here is one TCR beta chain with its context. This record belongs to a study of blood T cells in healthy people across ages. Across the whole study: Template switching recovered approximately one barcoded beta molecule for every two T cells.

CDR1 is SGHNT, CDR2 YENEEA, per germline. V shed 5 bases, J shed 7 bases, and the junction held 11 bases outside the gene matches. The CDR3 is made up of 15 amino acids. For the second PCR, which ran for roughly 6 to 12 cycles, a sample-barcoded 5' primer and a J-beta primer mix were used. MiXCR was run by TCRdb on the 5' RACE reads, yielding one entry per CDR3 protein. The data show fewer than 2,000,000 distinct CDR3 sequences, approximately 39% seen once. The donors, aged about 6 to 100, were healthy Caucasians from Russia. Source material: blood. This chain connects TRBV11-3 to TRBJ2-5; 9 nucleotides match TRBD2. The TCR comes from a human donor in good health. The CDR3 reads CASSTRLAAEGTQYF. The CDR3 region has the DNA TGTGCCAGCAGCACCCGACTAGCGGCCGAAGGGACCCAGTACTTC.